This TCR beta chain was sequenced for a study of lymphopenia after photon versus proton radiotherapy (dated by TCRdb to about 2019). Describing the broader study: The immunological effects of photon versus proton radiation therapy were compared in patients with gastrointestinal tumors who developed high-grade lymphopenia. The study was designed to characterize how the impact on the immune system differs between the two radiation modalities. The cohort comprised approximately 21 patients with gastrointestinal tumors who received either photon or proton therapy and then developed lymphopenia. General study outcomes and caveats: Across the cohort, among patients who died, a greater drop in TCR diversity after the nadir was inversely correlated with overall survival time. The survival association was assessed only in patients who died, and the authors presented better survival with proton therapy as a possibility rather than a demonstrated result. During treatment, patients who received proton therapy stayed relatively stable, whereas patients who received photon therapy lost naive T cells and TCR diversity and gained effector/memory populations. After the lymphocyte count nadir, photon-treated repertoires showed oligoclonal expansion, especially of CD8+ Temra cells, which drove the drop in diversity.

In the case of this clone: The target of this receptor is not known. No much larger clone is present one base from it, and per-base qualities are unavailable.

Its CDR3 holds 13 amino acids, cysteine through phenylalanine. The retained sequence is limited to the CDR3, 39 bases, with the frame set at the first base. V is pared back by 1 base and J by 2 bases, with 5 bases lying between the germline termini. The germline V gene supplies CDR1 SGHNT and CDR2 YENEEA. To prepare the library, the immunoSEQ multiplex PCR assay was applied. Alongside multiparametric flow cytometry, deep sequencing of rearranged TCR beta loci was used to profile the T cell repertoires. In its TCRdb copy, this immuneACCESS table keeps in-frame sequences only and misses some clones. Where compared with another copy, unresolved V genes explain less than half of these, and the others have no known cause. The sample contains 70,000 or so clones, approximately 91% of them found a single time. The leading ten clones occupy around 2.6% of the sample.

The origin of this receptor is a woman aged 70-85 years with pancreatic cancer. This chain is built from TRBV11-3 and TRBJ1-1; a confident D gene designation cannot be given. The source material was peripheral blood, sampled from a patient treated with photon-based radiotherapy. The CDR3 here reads CASSLVSNTEAFF. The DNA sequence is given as TGTGCCAGCAGCTTAGTTTCCAACACTGAAGCTTTCTTT.